The next 5 T cell receptor beta chains were all read from a single sample in a study of CD8 T cells in ankylosing spondylitis. MiXCR, run by TCRdb on the 5' RACE reads, gives a single entry per CDR3 protein. This sample has about 200,000 distinct CDR3 sequences; over 10% occur once, and the top ten carry about 17%. Sequenced material: blood, either unsorted or a sorted T cell fraction (not recorded which). Receptors were obtained from a male donor with ankylosing spondylitis or in good health (not recorded which).

This clonotype was seen a few times. The rearrangement joins TRBV20-1 to TRBJ1-5; maybe TRBD1 (5 bases). V lost 0 bases, J lost 5 bases, and 14 bases lay in between. The CDR3 covers 15 residues. Germline assignment: CDR1 DFQATT and CDR2 SNEGSKA (reference sequence). The CDR3 is CSARDRGRADQPQHF. The CDR3 bases are TGCAGTGCTAGAGATCGGGGCAGGGCTGATCAGCCCCAGCATTTT.

This clonotype was observed many times. The rearrangement links TRBV12-3 or TRBV12-4 to TRBJ2-5, with unresolved D. The CDR3 is 13 residues long. Trimming left V 1 base short and J 2 bases short, with 5 bases between. The CDR3 region has the DNA TGTGCCAGCAGTTTAGGCACACAAGAGACCCAGTACTTC. Translated, it gives CASSLGTQETQYF.

This clonotype was observed at least ten times. The CDR3 reads CASSLGSSGGEETQYF. The CDR3 DNA follows: TGTGCCAGCAGCTTAGGGTCGTCGGGAGGGGAAGAGACCCAGTACTTC. The chain combines TRBV7-9 with TRBJ2-5; 8 nucleotides align to TRBD2. The V and J ends lost 1 base and 3 bases, in that order; junction bases with no gene match: 7. The CDR3 runs 16 residues. Germline CDR1 SEHNR, CDR2 FQNEAQ (reference sequence).

In this sample, this clonotype turned up many times. The chain recombines TRBV12-3 or TRBV12-4 with TRBJ1-1, with a possible D match to TRBD1 (5 bases). The CDR3 has 15 amino acids. With 7 bases removed from V and 2 bases from J, the gap between germline ends came to 17 bases. The chain's CDR3 is CASILGVPPNTEAFF. Here the CDR3 DNA reads TGTGCCAGCATCTTGGGGGTTCCCCCTAACACTGAAGCTTTCTTT.

This clonotype was seen repeatedly, ten times or more. The J gene is TRBJ2-5, the V gene TRBV12-3 or TRBV12-4; D may be TRBD1 or TRBD2 (5 bases each). Trimming took 4 bases from V and 4 from J, leaving 7 bases between them. The CDR3 is 12 residues long. CDR3 region: CASSWDGETQYF. The CDR3 coding sequence is TGTGCCAGCAGTTGGGACGGAGAGACCCAGTACTTC.